This record covers a single T cell receptor (beta chain). MiXCR was run by TCRdb on the 5' RACE reads, yielding one entry per CDR3 protein. This sample has nearly 250,000 distinct CDR3 sequences; approximately 15% occur once, and the top ten carry more than 2%. V shed 3 bases and J shed 1 base, with 10 bases lying between them. The CDR3 covers 14 residues. Germline V gene data show CDR1 as DFQATT and CDR2 as SNEGSKA (reference sequence). The data were taken from a study of T-cell memory formation after mild COVID-19. The sequenced sample consisted of PBMCs or a T cell subset sorted from them (not recorded which). The chain combines TRBV20-1 with TRBJ1-5, with D perhaps matching TRBD1 (5 bases). This TCR was sampled from an adult woman who had mild COVID-19 (a few samples of this study predate the infection). Cell type and time point are not known. CDR3 in DNA: TGCAGTGCTAGTACCGGGACCAGCAATCAGCCCCAGCATTTT. Translation gives CSASTGTSNQPQHF.